The rows below give T cell receptor beta chains drawn from one sample of a study of T cells in Graves' hyperthyroidism and ophthalmopathy. Each CDR3 protein gets one entry after TCRdb re-called the multiplex PCR reads with MiXCR. The sample shows around 340,000 distinct CDR3 sequences, 21% of them seen only once. The sample was blood. The receptors stem from a woman between 50 and 59 years old with Graves' hyperthyroidism. CDR3s include the opening cysteine and the closing phenylalanine or tryptophan. The order of the fields is D gene, J gene, clone size, V gene, CDR3 DNA, CDR3 protein. The D gene is left open where the match is weak. Some rows mark clone size as missing; the rest say once, few, many or name a class of expanded clone.

D: TRBD2; J: TRBJ2-1; size: few; V: TRBV27; DNA: TGTGCCAGCAGCCTCCTTAGCGGGGCAGAGCAGTTCTTC; CDR3: CASSLLSGAEQFF
D: -; J: TRBJ1-2; size: many; V: TRBV28; DNA: TGTGCCAGCAGTTCGGGGAGCTATGGCTACACCTTC; CDR3: CASSSGSYGYTF
D: TRBD2; J: TRBJ2-3; size: many; V: TRBV27; DNA: TGTGCCAGCAGTCTCGGGACTAGCGGGAGCCTGAATACAGATACGCAGTATTTT; CDR3: CASSLGTSGSLNTDTQYF
D: TRBD1; J: TRBJ1-5; size: -; V: TRBV19; DNA: TGTGCCAGCGAAGACAGGGCGGGCAATCAGCCCCAGCATTTT; CDR3: CASEDRAGNQPQHF
D: -; J: TRBJ1-2; size: -; V: TRBV2; DNA: TGTGCCAGCAGTGAGAGACCCCACGCCGGCTATGGCTACACCTTC; CDR3: CASSERPHAGYGYTF
D: -; J: TRBJ1-2; size: many; V: TRBV3-1; DNA: TGTGCCAGCAGCCAGGCCCGGGGTCCGGGTCGTAAGTATGGCTACACCTTC; CDR3: CASSQARGPGRKYGYTF
D: TRBD1; J: TRBJ1-4; size: few; V: TRBV20-1; DNA: TGCAGTGCTAGTTCCAGACAGGGCATGAAGGAAAAACTGTTTTTT; CDR3: CSASSRQGMKEKLFF
D: TRBD2; J: TRBJ2-7; size: many; V: TRBV20-1; DNA: TGCAGTGCTTCCCTCGGACTAGCGGGGGGAACCTACGAGCAGTACTTC; CDR3: CSASLGLAGGTYEQYF
D: -; J: TRBJ1-1; size: many; V: TRBV12-3/TRBV12-4; DNA: TGTGCCAGCAGCACCCATGGACGGGGGAACACTGAAGCTTTCTTT; CDR3: CASSTHGRGNTEAFF
D: -; J: TRBJ2-5; size: -; V: TRBV19; DNA: TGTGCCAGTAGTATGCAGGGCCCGCAAGAGACCCAGTACTTC; CDR3: CASSMQGPQETQYF
D: -; J: TRBJ1-4; size: few; V: TRBV6-6; DNA: TGTGCCAGCAGTTACCTACAGGGTTCGCGGGAAAAACTGTTTTTT; CDR3: CASSYLQGSREKLFF
D: -; J: TRBJ2-5; size: few; V: TRBV9; DNA: TGTGCCAGCAGCGTAGGGCGGGGCAACCTCCAAGAGACCCAGTACTTC; CDR3: CASSVGRGNLQETQYF
D: -; J: TRBJ1-2; size: -; V: TRBV29-1; DNA: TGCAGCGCCTCCGGGACCTCTATGGGCTACACCTTC; CDR3: CSASGTSMGYTF
D: -; J: TRBJ1-2; size: many; V: TRBV20-1; DNA: TGCAGTGCTAGAGATCCTAAGAACTATGGCTACACCTTC; CDR3: CSARDPKNYGYTF
D: -; J: TRBJ1-6; size: few; V: TRBV5-1; DNA: TGCGCCAGTATGAGAGGTGGAGGCTATAATTCACCCCTTCACTTT; CDR3: CASMRGGGYNSPLHF
D: -; J: TRBJ1-1; size: many; V: TRBV7-8; DNA: TGTGCCAGCAGCTTAAACAGGGTCTTCGTACAGGCTGAAGCTTTCTTT; CDR3: CASSLNRVFVQAEAFF
D: -; J: TRBJ2-2; size: -; V: TRBV5-1; DNA: TGCGCCAGCAGCTTAGAGACGGTTTTAATCGGGGAGCTGTTTTTT; CDR3: CASSLETVLIGELFF
D: TRBD1; J: TRBJ1-5; size: many; V: TRBV6-1; DNA: TGTGCCAGCAGTAGGGGATCCGGCGCGTCAGGGGGCATTAATCAGCCCCAGCATTTT; CDR3: CASSRGSGASGGINQPQHF
D: TRBD2; J: TRBJ2-7; size: -; V: TRBV20-1; DNA: TGCAGTGCTAGAGAGCCTAGCGGGAGGGCTGCCGAGCAGTACTTC; CDR3: CSAREPSGRAAEQYF
D: -; J: TRBJ1-4; size: once; V: TRBV2; DNA: TGTGCCAGCAGGGGGGTGGCAACTAATGAAAAACTGTTTTTT; CDR3: CASRGVATNEKLFF
D: -; J: TRBJ1-5; size: -; V: TRBV12-3/TRBV12-4; DNA: TGTGCCAGCAGCCGGGAGGCCCATCAGCCCCAGCATTTT; CDR3: CASSREAHQPQHF
D: -; J: TRBJ1-4; size: -; V: TRBV5-1; DNA: TGCGCCAGCAGCTTGGGGGCGCCAGGGGAGACAACTAATGAAAAACTGTTTTTT; CDR3: CASSLGAPGETTNEKLFF
D: -; J: TRBJ2-1; size: -; V: TRBV6-9; DNA: TGTGCCAGCAGTTATACTAGCTCCTCCTACAATGAGCGGTTCTTC; CDR3: CASSYTSSSYNERFF
D: -; J: TRBJ2-5; size: -; V: TRBV12-3/TRBV12-4; DNA: TGTGCCAGCAGCTGGGGGGTAAATGAGGAGACCCAGTACTTC; CDR3: CASSWGVNEETQYF
D: -; J: TRBJ2-5; size: -; V: TRBV5-1; DNA: TGCGCCAGCAGCTTGGTTACCCCCCAAGAGACCCAGTACTTC; CDR3: CASSLVTPQETQYF
D: -; J: TRBJ1-5; size: -; V: TRBV6-1; DNA: TGTGCCAGCAGTGACCAATCAAGGAGCAATCAGCCCCAGCATTTT; CDR3: CASSDQSRSNQPQHF
D: TRBD1; J: TRBJ2-3; size: -; V: TRBV25-1; DNA: TGTGCCAGCAGTCCTTGGACAGGGAGTAGCACAGATACGCAGTATTTT; CDR3: CASSPWTGSSTDTQYF
D: TRBD1; J: TRBJ2-3; size: many; V: TRBV11-2; DNA: TGTGCCAGCAGCCGAGAAACAGGGGTTACAGATACGCAGTATTTT; CDR3: CASSRETGVTDTQYF
D: TRBD1; J: TRBJ2-3; size: many; V: TRBV5-1; DNA: TGCGCCAGCATCCTGGGGACAGGATCCACAGATACGCAGTATTTT; CDR3: CASILGTGSTDTQYF
D: -; J: TRBJ2-7; size: many; V: TRBV10-2; DNA: TGCGCCAGCAGGGACACCGGGACATCCGCCTACGAGCAGTACTTC; CDR3: CASRDTGTSAYEQYF
D: TRBD2; J: TRBJ2-1; size: many; V: TRBV3-1; DNA: TGTGCCAGCAGCCAAGATCAAGCGGGAGGAGGGAATGAGCAGTTCTTC; CDR3: CASSQDQAGGGNEQFF
D: -; J: TRBJ1-2; size: once; V: TRBV6-1; DNA: TGTGCCAGCACCCGGTCCTATGAGGGCTACACCTTC; CDR3: CASTRSYEGYTF
D: TRBD2; J: TRBJ2-3; size: many; V: TRBV28; DNA: TGTGCCAGCAGTTCTCAGAGCGGGAGGGCCGGAGATACGCAGTATTTT; CDR3: CASSSQSGRAGDTQYF
D: TRBD2; J: TRBJ2-7; size: -; V: TRBV10-2; DNA: TGCGCCAGCAGTGAGACGGGAGCGGGAGGTGGGACCTACGAGCAGTACTTC; CDR3: CASSETGAGGGTYEQYF
D: TRBD1; J: TRBJ1-3; size: -; V: TRBV6-1; DNA: TGTGCCAGCAGGACAGGGTGGGGTGGAAACACCATATATTTT; CDR3: CASRTGWGGNTIYF
D: TRBD1; J: TRBJ1-2; size: many; V: TRBV11-2; DNA: TGTGCCAGCAGCCCCGGACAGGGGGACCATGGCTACACCTTC; CDR3: CASSPGQGDHGYTF
D: TRBD1; J: TRBJ1-5; size: -; V: TRBV20-1; DNA: TGCAGTGCTAGAGCGCAGGACAGGGAGAATCAGCCCCAGCATTTT; CDR3: CSARAQDRENQPQHF
D: -; J: TRBJ2-7; size: many; V: TRBV11-2; DNA: TGTGCCAGCAGCTTATCGACCGGACAGAACTACGAGCAGTACTTC; CDR3: CASSLSTGQNYEQYF
D: -; J: TRBJ1-5; size: -; V: TRBV19; DNA: TGTGCCAGTACCCCCCGGGCCCTACGGTCAGGAGATCAGCCCCAGCATTTT; CDR3: CASTPRALRSGDQPQHF
D: -; J: TRBJ1-5; size: many; V: TRBV27; DNA: TGTGCCAGCAGTTCTGGTGGTTTAATGCAACCCCAGCATTTT; CDR3: CASSSGGLMQPQHF
D: TRBD2; J: TRBJ2-5; size: -; V: TRBV2; DNA: TGTGCCAGCAGCCCCGGGACTAGCGGAAGCCAAGAGACCCAGTACTTC; CDR3: CASSPGTSGSQETQYF
D: -; J: TRBJ2-7; size: many; V: TRBV5-1; DNA: TGCGCCAGCAGCCCGGGACCCGACCGAAACGAGCAGTACTTC; CDR3: CASSPGPDRNEQYF
D: -; J: TRBJ2-7; size: -; V: TRBV9; DNA: TGTGCCAGCAGCCCCCAAACCGCGGCTTCCTACGAGCAGTACTTC; CDR3: CASSPQTAASYEQYF
D: TRBD2; J: TRBJ2-7; size: many; V: TRBV20-1; DNA: TGCAGTGCTAGACCGTCTAGCGGGGTCTCCTACGAGCAGTACTTC; CDR3: CSARPSSGVSYEQYF
D: -; J: TRBJ1-4; size: few; V: TRBV11-1; DNA: TGTGCCAGCAGCTTCCCGGGCGGAAAACTGTTTTTT; CDR3: CASSFPGGKLFF
D: -; J: TRBJ2-5; size: many; V: TRBV28; DNA: TGTGCCAGCAGTTTACGCCAAAGCCGGGCAGGAGAGACCCAGTACTTC; CDR3: CASSLRQSRAGETQYF
D: -; J: TRBJ1-1; size: -; V: TRBV12-3/TRBV12-4; DNA: TGTGCCAGCAGGACAGACCGGGACATAGCTTTCTTT; CDR3: CASRTDRDIAFF
D: -; J: TRBJ2-3; size: many; V: TRBV20-1; DNA: TGCAGTGCTAGGCCAAATACAGATACGCAGTATTTT; CDR3: CSARPNTDTQYF
D: -; J: TRBJ2-1; size: -; V: TRBV14; DNA: TGTGCCAGCAGCCAAGACCGGGTAAATGAGCAGTTCTTC; CDR3: CASSQDRVNEQFF
D: TRBD2; J: TRBJ2-1; size: many; V: TRBV11-2; DNA: TGTGCCAGCAGCTCGGGGACTAGCGGGGGATTAAATGAGCAGTTCTTC; CDR3: CASSSGTSGGLNEQFF
D: -; J: TRBJ2-7; size: -; V: TRBV12-3/TRBV12-4; DNA: TGTGCCAGCGGCTCAGGGATTCGCGAGCAGTACTTC; CDR3: CASGSGIREQYF
D: -; J: TRBJ2-5; size: -; V: TRBV12-5; DNA: TGTGCTAGTGGTTGGACAGCGACGGGGGAGACCCAGTACTTC; CDR3: CASGWTATGETQYF
D: -; J: TRBJ2-3; size: many; V: TRBV5-1; DNA: TGCGCCAGCAGCTCGGACACCCGTAGCACAGATACGCAGTATTTT; CDR3: CASSSDTRSTDTQYF
D: TRBD1; J: TRBJ2-1; size: -; V: TRBV28; DNA: TGTGCCAGCACCACGCGGGGACAGGTCGAGGGAGGAAGGTCCTACAATGAGCAGTTCTTC; CDR3: CASTTRGQVEGGRSYNEQFF
D: -; J: TRBJ2-1; size: -; V: TRBV11-2; DNA: TGTGCCAGCAGCTCCATTATAGAGCGTTACAATGAGCAGTTCTTC; CDR3: CASSSIIERYNEQFF
D: TRBD2; J: TRBJ2-7; size: -; V: TRBV5-6; DNA: TGTGCCAGCAGCCCGGACACTAGCGACTACGAGCAGTACTTC; CDR3: CASSPDTSDYEQYF
D: -; J: TRBJ1-5; size: -; V: TRBV20-1; DNA: TGCAGTGCTAGAGCCGCTGGGGGCAATCAGCCCCAGCATTTT; CDR3: CSARAAGGNQPQHF
D: TRBD2; J: TRBJ2-1; size: many; V: TRBV10-3; DNA: TGTGCCATCAGGCTAGCGGGAGGAGGATCCTACAATGAGCAGTTCTTC; CDR3: CAIRLAGGGSYNEQFF
D: -; J: TRBJ2-1; size: few; V: TRBV9; DNA: TGTGCCAGCAGCGTAGGAGGGTCTGGCAATGAGCAGTTCTTC; CDR3: CASSVGGSGNEQFF
D: -; J: TRBJ1-4; size: many; V: TRBV3-1; DNA: TGTGCCAGCAGCCAAGACACGGGGGCGCCTGAAAAACTGTTTTTT; CDR3: CASSQDTGAPEKLFF